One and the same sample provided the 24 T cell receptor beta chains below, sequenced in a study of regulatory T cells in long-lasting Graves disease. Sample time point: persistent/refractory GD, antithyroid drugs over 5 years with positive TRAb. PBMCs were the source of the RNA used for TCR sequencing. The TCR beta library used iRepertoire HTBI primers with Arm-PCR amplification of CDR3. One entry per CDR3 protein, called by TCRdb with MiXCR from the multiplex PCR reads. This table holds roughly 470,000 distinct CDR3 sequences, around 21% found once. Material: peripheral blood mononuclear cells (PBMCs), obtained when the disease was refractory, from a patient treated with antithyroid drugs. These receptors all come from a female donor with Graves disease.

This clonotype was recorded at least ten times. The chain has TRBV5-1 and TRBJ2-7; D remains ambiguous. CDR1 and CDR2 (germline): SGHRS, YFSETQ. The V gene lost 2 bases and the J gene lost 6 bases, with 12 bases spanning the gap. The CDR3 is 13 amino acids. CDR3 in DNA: TGCGCCAGCAGCTTCACAGACTCGGGCGAGCAGTACTTC. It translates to CASSFTDSGEQYF.

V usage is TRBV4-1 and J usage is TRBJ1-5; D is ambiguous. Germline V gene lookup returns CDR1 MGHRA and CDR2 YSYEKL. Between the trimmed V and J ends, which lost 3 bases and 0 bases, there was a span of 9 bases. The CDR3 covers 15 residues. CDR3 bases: TGCGCCAGCAGCCAGGGCCCGAATAGCAATCAGCCCCAGCATTTT. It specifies CASSQGPNSNQPQHF.

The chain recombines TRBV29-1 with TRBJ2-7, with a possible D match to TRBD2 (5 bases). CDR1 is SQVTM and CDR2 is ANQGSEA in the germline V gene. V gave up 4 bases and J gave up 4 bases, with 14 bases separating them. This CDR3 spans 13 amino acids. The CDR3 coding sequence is TGCAGCGTTGTATTGGACTCCGGGTACGAGCAGTACTTC. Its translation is CSVVLDSGYEQYF.

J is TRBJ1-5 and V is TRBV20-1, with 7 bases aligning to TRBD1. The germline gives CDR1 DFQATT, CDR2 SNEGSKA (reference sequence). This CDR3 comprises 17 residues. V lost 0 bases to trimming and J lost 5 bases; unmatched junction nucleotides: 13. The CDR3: CSARDSQDRDFYQPQHF. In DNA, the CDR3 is TGCAGTGCTAGAGATTCCCAAGACAGGGATTTCTATCAGCCCCAGCATTTT.

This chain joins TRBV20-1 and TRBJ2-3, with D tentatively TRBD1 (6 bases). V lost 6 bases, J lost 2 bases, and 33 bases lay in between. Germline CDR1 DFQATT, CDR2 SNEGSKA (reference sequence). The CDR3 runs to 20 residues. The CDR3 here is CSAYPIPTGKIAKNTDTQYF. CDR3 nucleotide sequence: TGCAGTGCATACCCAATCCCTACAGGGAAAATAGCGAAAAACACAGATACGCAGTATTTT.

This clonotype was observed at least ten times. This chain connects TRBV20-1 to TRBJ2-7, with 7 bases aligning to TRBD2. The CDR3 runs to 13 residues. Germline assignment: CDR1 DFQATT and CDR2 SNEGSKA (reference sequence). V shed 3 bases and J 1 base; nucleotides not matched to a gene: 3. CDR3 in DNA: TGCAGTGCTAGGACAGCGGGATCCTACGAGCAGTACTTC. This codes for CSARTAGSYEQYF.

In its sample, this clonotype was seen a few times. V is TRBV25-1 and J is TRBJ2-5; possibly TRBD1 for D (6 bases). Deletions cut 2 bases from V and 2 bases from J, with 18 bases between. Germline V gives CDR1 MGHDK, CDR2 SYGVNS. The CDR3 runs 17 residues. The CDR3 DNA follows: TGTGCCAGCAGTGAAAGGGGGACCACAGGAATTCAAGAGACCCAGTACTTC. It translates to CASSERGTTGIQETQYF.

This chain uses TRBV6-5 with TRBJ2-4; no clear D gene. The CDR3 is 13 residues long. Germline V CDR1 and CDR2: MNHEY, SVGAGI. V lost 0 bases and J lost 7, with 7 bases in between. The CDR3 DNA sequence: TGTGCCAGCAGTTACTCCCTAGGGAACATTCAGTACTTC. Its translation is CASSYSLGNIQYF.

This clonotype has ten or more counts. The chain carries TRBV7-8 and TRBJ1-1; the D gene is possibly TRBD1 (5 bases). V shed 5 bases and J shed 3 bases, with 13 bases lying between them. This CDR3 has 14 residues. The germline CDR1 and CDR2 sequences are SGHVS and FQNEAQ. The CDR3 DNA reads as TGTGCCAGCAGCGCGGGACGGAGGGACACTGAAGCTTTCTTT. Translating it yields CASSAGRRDTEAFF.

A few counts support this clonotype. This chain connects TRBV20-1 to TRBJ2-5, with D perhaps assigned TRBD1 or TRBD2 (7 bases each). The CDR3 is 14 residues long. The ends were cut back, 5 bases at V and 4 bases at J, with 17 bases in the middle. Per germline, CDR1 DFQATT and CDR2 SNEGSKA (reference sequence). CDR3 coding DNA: TGCAGTGCTCCGGAGACAGGGAGGGTAGAGACCCAGTACTTC. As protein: CSAPETGRVETQYF.

CDR3 DNA: TGTGCCAGCAGTTTAACCCCTCGGGAGGGGCAGTACTTC. Protein product: CASSLTPREGQYF. This sequence joins TRBV27 and TRBJ2-7; 8 bases are shared with TRBD2. The CDR3 contains 13 residues. Per germline, CDR1 MNHEY and CDR2 SMNVEV (reference sequence). The ends lost 2 bases at V and 9 bases at J; junction bases unmatched: 6.

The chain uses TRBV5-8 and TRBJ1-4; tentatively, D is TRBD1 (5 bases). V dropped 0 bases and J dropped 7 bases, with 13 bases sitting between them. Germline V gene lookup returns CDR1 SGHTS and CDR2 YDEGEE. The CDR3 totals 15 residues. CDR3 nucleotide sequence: TGTGCCAGCAGCTTGGGGGTCAGGGAACTTGAAAAACTGTTTTTT. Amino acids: CASSLGVRELEKLFF.

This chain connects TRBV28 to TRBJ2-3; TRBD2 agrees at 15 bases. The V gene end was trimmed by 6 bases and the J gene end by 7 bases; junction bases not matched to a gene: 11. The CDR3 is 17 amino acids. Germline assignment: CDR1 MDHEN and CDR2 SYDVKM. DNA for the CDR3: TGTGCCAGCAGCCGAAGGACTAGCGGGAGGGCCGAGTATACGCAGTATTTT. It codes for CASSRRTSGRAEYTQYF.

The CDR3 DNA reads as TGTGCCAGCAGCCAAGGAGCGGAGGGGTATGGCTACACCTTC. Its protein is CASSQGAEGYGYTF. The chain links TRBV4-2 to TRBJ1-2, with TRBD1 as a possible D gene (5 bases). Trimming took off 1 base at V and 5 bases at J, with 11 bases between the two ends. Germline V gene data show CDR1 as LGHNA and CDR2 as YNFKEQ. CDR3 length equals 14 residues.

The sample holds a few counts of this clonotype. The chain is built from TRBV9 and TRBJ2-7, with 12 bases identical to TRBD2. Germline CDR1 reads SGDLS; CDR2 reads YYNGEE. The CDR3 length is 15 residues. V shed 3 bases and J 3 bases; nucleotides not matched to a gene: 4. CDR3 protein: CASSGTSGRNYEQYF. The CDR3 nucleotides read TGTGCCAGCAGCGGAACTAGCGGGAGGAACTACGAGCAGTACTTC.

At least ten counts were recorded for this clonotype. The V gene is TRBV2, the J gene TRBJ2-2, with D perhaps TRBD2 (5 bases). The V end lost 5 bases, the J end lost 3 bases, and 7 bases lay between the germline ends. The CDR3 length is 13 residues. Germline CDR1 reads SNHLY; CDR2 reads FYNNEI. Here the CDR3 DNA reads TGTGCCAGCAGTAGCGGTTACACCGGGGAGCTGTTTTTT. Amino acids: CASSSGYTGELFF.

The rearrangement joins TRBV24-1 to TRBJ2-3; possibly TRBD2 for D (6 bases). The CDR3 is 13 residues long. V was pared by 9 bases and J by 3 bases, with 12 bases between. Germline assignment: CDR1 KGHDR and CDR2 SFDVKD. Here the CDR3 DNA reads TGTGCCACCTACGGGGGAGGTACAGATACGCAGTATTTT. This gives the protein CATYGGGTDTQYF.

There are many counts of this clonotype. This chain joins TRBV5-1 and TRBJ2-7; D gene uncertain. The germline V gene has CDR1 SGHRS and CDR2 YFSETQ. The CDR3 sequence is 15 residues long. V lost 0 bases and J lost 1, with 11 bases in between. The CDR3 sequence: CASSLAVGLSYEQYF. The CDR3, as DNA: TGCGCCAGCAGCTTGGCTGTCGGGCTTTCCTACGAGCAGTACTTC.

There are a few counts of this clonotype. CDR3 sequence: CATSRSPFAGVTYNEQFF. CDR3 sequence (DNA): TGTGCCACCAGCAGGTCACCGTTTGCGGGAGTTACTTACAATGAGCAGTTCTTC. V usage is TRBV15 and J usage is TRBJ2-1; 7 nucleotides line up with TRBD2. This CDR3 is 18 amino acids long. Trimming took 3 bases from V and 4 from J; bases not matched to a gene: 15. Germline lookup yields CDR1 LNHNV and CDR2 YYDKDF (reference sequence).

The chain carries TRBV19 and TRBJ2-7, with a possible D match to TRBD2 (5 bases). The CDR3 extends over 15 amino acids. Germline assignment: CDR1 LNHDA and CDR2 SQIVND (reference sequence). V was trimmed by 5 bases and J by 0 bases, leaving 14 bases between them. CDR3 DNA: TGTGCCAGTAGTCCCCGAGGACTGGTCTCCTACGAGCAGTACTTC. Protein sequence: CASSPRGLVSYEQYF.

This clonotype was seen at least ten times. The CDR3 loop reads CASRDPDRVKGYTF. In DNA form, the CDR3 reads TGTGCCAGCAGGGACCCCGACAGGGTAAAAGGCTACACCTTC. J is TRBJ1-2 and V is TRBV28; 7 nucleotides agree with TRBD1. In germline, CDR1 is MDHEN, CDR2 SYDVKM. Trimming took 6 bases from V and 8 from J; bases not matched to a gene: 12. CDR3 length: 14 residues.

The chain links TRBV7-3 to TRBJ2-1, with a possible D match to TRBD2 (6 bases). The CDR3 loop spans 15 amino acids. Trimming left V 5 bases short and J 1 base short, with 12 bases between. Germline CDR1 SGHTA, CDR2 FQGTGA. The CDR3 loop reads CASSLSSDSYNEQFF. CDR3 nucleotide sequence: TGTGCCAGCAGCCTCTCTAGCGATTCCTACAATGAGCAGTTCTTC.

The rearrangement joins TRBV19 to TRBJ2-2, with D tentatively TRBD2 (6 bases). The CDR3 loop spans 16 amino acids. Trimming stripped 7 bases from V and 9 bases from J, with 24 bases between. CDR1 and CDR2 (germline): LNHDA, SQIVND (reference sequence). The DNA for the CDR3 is TGTGCCAGTAATGGACGGCTAGCGCCACTAAACCGGGAGCTGTTTTTT. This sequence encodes CASNGRLAPLNRELFF. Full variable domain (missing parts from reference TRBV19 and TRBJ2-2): DGGITQSPKYLFRKEGQNVTLSCEQNLNHDAMYWYRQDPGQGLRLIYYSQIVNDFQKGDIAEGYSVSREKKESFPLTVTSAQKNPTAFYLCASNGRLAPLNRELFFGEGSRLTVL.

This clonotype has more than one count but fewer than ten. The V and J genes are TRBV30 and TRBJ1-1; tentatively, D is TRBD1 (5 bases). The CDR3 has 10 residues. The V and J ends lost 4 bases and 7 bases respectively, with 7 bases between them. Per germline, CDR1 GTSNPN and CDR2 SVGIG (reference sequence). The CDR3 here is CAWKGSEAFF. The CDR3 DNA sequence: TGTGCCTGGAAGGGGAGTGAAGCTTTCTTT.